These 17 T cell receptor beta chains originate from one sample sequenced in a study of T cells after yellow fever vaccination. From the 5' RACE reads, TCRdb called clonotypes with MiXCR, one entry per CDR3 protein. The profile shows around 73,000 distinct CDR3 sequences, over 7.5% of them singletons. This material consisted of CD8+ T cells sorted from PBMCs, taken on the day of the yellow fever booster vaccination. The receptors stem from a man aged 25 to 45 who received the YFV17D yellow fever vaccine.

The chain links TRBV6-2 or TRBV6-3 to TRBJ2-7, with no clear D. The germline V and J ends were trimmed by 0 bases and 3 bases, with 6 bases remaining between them. This CDR3 spans 13 amino acids. CDR1 is MNHEY and CDR2 is SVGEGT in the germline V gene. CDR3 residues: CASSYSNSYEQYF. CDR3 DNA: TGTGCCAGCAGTTACTCGAACAGCTACGAGCAGTACTTC.

V usage is TRBV3-1 and J usage is TRBJ2-4; TRBD1 agrees at 8 bases. Germline V lookup: CDR1 LGHDT, CDR2 YNNKEL (reference sequence). This CDR3 region has 18 residues. Losses at the gene ends were 1 base for V and 1 base for J; bases not matched to a gene: 9. The CDR3 nucleotides read TGTGCCAGCAGCCAAGCCGGACAGGGAGGTTCTGCCAAAAACATTCAGTACTTC. This encodes CASSQAGQGGSAKNIQYF.

The chain joins TRBV19 to TRBJ2-1; 7 bases are shared with TRBD2. The J segment lost 0 bases and the V segment lost 1 base, leaving 0 bases of the junction unmatched. This CDR3 has 15 amino acids. Per germline, CDR1 LNHDA and CDR2 SQIVND (reference sequence). The chain's CDR3 is CASSIGLASYNEQFF. CDR3 sequence (DNA): TGTGCCAGTAGTATAGGACTAGCCTCCTACAATGAGCAGTTCTTC.

The rearrangement uses TRBV28 and TRBJ2-7, with TRBD1 matching over 7 bases. From germline, CDR1 is MDHEN and CDR2 SYDVKM. The CDR3 is 14 residues long. V lost 2 bases, J lost 3 bases, and 4 bases stayed unmatched. The CDR3: CASSLRDRHYEQYF. The DNA for the CDR3 is TGTGCCAGCAGTTTAAGGGACAGACACTACGAGCAGTACTTC.

The chain links TRBV12-3 or TRBV12-4 to TRBJ2-7; 8 bases are a match to TRBD1. V shed 3 bases and J 6 bases; nucleotides not matched to a gene: 7. The CDR3 sequence is 14 residues long. The CDR3 DNA sequence: TGTGCCAGCAGTTTCACCAGTGACAGGGGCGAGCAGTACTTC. This codes for CASSFTSDRGEQYF.

This sequence joins TRBV4-3 and TRBJ2-7, with 7 bases identical to TRBD1. Germline V gene data show CDR1 as LGHNA and CDR2 as YSLEER. This CDR3 spans 15 amino acids. The trim removed 3 bases at V and 3 bases at J, leaving 8 bases unmatched. CDR3 sequence: CASSQAHRGLYEQYF. In nucleotides, the CDR3 is TGCGCCAGCAGCCAGGCTCACAGGGGCCTCTACGAGCAGTACTTC.

This clonotype showed up many times. The chain employs TRBV5-1 and TRBJ2-7, with D tentatively TRBD1 or TRBD2 (5 bases each). V lost 0 bases to trimming and J lost 6 bases, with 10 bases between them. The V gene's germline CDR1 is SGHRS and CDR2 YFSETQ. This CDR3 contains 13 residues. The CDR3 here is CASSLGGRIEQYF. The CDR3 nucleotides are TGCGCCAGCAGCTTGGGGGGACGGATCGAGCAGTACTTC.

Many counts were recorded for this clonotype. The V and J genes are TRBV12-3 or TRBV12-4 and TRBJ1-1; 7 nucleotides match TRBD1. The junction had 11 bases not matched to a gene; V was cut back by 6 bases and J by 4 bases. The length of the CDR3 is 15 residues. The CDR3 nucleotides are TGTGCCAGCAGCATAGGACAGGAATGGTTCACTGAAGCTTTCTTT. It encodes CASSIGQEWFTEAFF.

In its sample, this clonotype was seen a few times. The V call is TRBV5-4, the J call TRBJ2-3; D is unresolved. Germline V gene data show CDR1 as SGHNT and CDR2 as YYREEE (reference sequence). The CDR3 runs 15 residues. The V and J ends lost 0 bases and 2 bases respectively, with 10 bases between them. The CDR3, as DNA: TGTGCCAGCAGCTTGGTGGAAACCGTCACAGATACGCAGTATTTT. Protein product: CASSLVETVTDTQYF.

In this sample, this clonotype turned up many times. The chain couples TRBV29-1 to TRBJ2-1; 8 bases agree with TRBD2. CDR3 length: 14 amino acids. From germline, CDR1 is SQVTM and CDR2 ANQGSEA. V gave up 6 bases and J gave up 3 bases; unmatched junction bases: 7. The DNA for the CDR3 is TGCAGCGTACTAGGACTAGCAGACTACAATGAGCAGTTCTTC. Its protein product is CSVLGLADYNEQFF.

Ten or more counts support this clonotype. The chain links TRBV28 to TRBJ2-7, with D possibly TRBD2 on 6 matching bases. Germline V gene sequence: CDR1 MDHEN, CDR2 SYDVKM. V was trimmed by 5 bases and J by 2 bases, leaving 7 bases between them. CDR3 length: 12 residues. The CDR3 is CASSRLAYEQYF. The CDR3 DNA reads as TGTGCCAGCAGTAGACTAGCCTACGAGCAGTACTTC.

This clonotype was recorded a few times. Written as DNA, the CDR3 is TGTGCCAGCACCCCTTGGGGATCCTACAATGAGCAGTTCTTC. Its translation: CASTPWGSYNEQFF. The rearrangement uses TRBV14 and TRBJ2-1; D unresolved. This CDR3 is 14 amino acids long. Germline-derived CDR1 and CDR2 are SGHDN and FVKESK. The germline V and J ends were trimmed by 7 bases and 1 base, with 11 bases remaining between them.

This clonotype occurred many times. The rearrangement uses TRBV5-6 and TRBJ2-7; 7 nucleotides align to TRBD2. Germline CDR1 is SGHDT and CDR2 is YYEEEE. V lost 2 bases, J lost 3 bases, and 5 bases stayed unmatched. The CDR3 is 14 amino acids. The CDR3 loop is CASSFNGGSYEQYF. CDR3 coding DNA: TGTGCCAGCAGCTTCAATGGCGGGAGCTACGAGCAGTACTTC.

This clonotype was seen a handful of times. J is TRBJ2-1 and V is TRBV7-9; D gene uncertain. V dropped 10 bases and J dropped 15 bases, with 13 bases sitting between them. The V gene's germline CDR1 is SEHNR and CDR2 FQNEAQ (reference sequence). The CDR3 has 9 residues. CDR3 sequence reads: CAISPSTFF. Written as DNA, the CDR3 is TGTGCCATCTCCCCTTCGACGTTCTTC.

The gene calls are TRBV21-1 and TRBJ1-5; TRBD1 reflects the table's D call only, with no check against the DNA. TRBV21-1 is tagged as a pseudogene. This CDR3 is 19 amino acids long. Written as DNA, the CDR3 is TGTGCCAGCAGCAATTTCGTAACGGGGACATCTTATAGCAATCAGCCCCAGCATTTT. Translating gives CASSNFVTGTSYSNQPQHF.

Many counts were recorded for this clonotype. CDR3 protein: CASSSSGQVPSPLHYEQYF. DNA for the CDR3: TGTGCCAGCAGCTCATCGGGACAGGTCCCGTCACCCCTTCACTACGAGCAGTACTTC. The gene calls are TRBV7-8 and TRBJ2-7; 8 bases fit TRBD1. After removal of 4 bases from V and 3 bases from J, the junction contained 20 bases not matched to a gene. The CDR3 consists of 19 residues. CDR1 SGHVS and CDR2 FQNEAQ come from the germline V gene.

In its sample, this clonotype was seen a few times. V is TRBV20-1 and J is TRBJ2-2, with D uncertain. The germline V gene encodes CDR1 DFQATT and CDR2 SNEGSKA (reference sequence). The V gene lost 7 bases and the J gene lost 4 bases, with 13 bases spanning the gap. The CDR3 sequence is 13 residues long. The CDR3 spells CSVRSILTGELFF. The CDR3 bases are TGCAGTGTTAGGAGTATCCTCACCGGGGAGCTGTTTTTT.